The entry below gives a single T cell receptor (beta chain) sequence along with its context. Antigen unknown. This CDR3 comprises 15 residues. Germline V lookup: CDR1 MNHNY, CDR2 SVGAGI (reference sequence). The V gene lost 0 bases and the J gene lost 2 bases, with 11 bases spanning the gap. The record originates from a study of cytomegalovirus exposure and HLA in healthy donors. PCR employed 60 Vbeta and 13 Jbeta primers. TCRdb keeps only in-frame clones here, not all; method: immunoSEQ multiplex PCR. The table lists 30,000 to 40,000 clones. Study-wide findings and caveats: Serostatus for CMV was the only available immune exposure information.

Sequenced input: PBMCs. This clonotype was obtained from a middle-aged woman in good health and CMV-seropositive. The gene calls are TRBV6-6 and TRBJ2-7, with D possibly TRBD2 on 5 matching bases. The CDR3 DNA reads TGTGCCAGCAGTTACTCTTTCCAGCGGACCTACGAGCAGTACTTC. Its translation is CASSYSFQRTYEQYF.